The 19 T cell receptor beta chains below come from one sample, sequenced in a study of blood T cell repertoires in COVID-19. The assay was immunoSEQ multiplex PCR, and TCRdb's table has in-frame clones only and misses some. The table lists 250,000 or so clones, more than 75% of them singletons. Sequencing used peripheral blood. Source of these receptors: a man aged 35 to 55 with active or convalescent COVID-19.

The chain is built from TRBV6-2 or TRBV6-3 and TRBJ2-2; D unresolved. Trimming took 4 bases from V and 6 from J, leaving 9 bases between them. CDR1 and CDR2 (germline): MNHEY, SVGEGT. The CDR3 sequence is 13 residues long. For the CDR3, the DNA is TGTGCCAGCAGTTCCTATCGTGCCGGGGAGCTGTTTTTT. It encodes CASSSYRAGELFF.

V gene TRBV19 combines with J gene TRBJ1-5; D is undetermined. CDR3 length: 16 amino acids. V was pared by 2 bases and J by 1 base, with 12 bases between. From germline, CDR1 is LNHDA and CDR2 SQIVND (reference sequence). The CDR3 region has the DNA TGTGCCAGTAGTATAAACCCCGGCGGGAGCAATCAGCCCCAGCATTTT. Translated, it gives CASSINPGGSNQPQHF.

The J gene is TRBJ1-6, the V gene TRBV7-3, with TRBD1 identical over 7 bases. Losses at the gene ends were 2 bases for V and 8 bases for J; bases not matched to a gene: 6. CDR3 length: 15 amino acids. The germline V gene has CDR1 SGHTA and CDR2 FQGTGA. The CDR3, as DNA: TGTGCCAGCAGCTTATCAGGGCAGGGGGATTCACCCCTCCACTTT. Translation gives CASSLSGQGDSPLHF.

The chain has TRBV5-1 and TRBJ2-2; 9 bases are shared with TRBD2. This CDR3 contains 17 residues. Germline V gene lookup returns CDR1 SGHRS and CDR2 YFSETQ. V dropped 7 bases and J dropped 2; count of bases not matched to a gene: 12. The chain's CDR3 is CASRGGRGGLNTGELFF. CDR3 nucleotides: TGCGCCAGCCGCGGCGGGCGGGGGGGCCTTAACACCGGGGAGCTGTTTTTT.

The CDR3: CATSDWRQGSYEQYF. The CDR3 DNA follows: TGTGCCACCAGTGATTGGCGACAGGGTTCCTACGAGCAGTACTTC. The chain couples TRBV24-1 to TRBJ2-7; 7 bases line up with TRBD1. CDR1 and CDR2 from the germline V gene are KGHDR and SFDVKD. With 2 bases clipped from V and 1 base from J, the junction kept 4 bases outside the gene matches. The CDR3 extends over 15 amino acids.

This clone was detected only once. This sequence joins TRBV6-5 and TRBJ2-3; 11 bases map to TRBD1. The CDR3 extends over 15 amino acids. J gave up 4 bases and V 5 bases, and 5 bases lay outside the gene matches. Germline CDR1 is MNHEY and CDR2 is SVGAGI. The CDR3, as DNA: TGTGCCAGCAGTAACGGACAGGGGGCAGCAGATACGCAGTATTTT. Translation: CASSNGQGAADTQYF.

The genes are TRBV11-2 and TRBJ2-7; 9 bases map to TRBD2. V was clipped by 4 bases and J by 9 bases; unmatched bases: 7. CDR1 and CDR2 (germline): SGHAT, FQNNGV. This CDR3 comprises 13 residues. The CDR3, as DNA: TGTGCCAGCAGCTCGGGACTAGCATTGCCGCAGTACTTC. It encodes CASSSGLALPQYF. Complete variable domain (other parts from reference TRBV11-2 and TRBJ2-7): EAGVAQSPRYKIIEKRQSVAFWCNPISGHATLYWYQQILGQGPKLLIQFQNNGVVDDSQLPKDRFSAERLKGVDSTLKIQPAKLEDSAVYLCASSSGLALPQYFGPGTRLTVT.

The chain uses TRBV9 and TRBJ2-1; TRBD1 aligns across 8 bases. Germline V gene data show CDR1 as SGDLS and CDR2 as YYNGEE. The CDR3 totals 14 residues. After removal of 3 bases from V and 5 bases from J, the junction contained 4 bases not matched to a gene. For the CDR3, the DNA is TGTGCCAGCAGCGACTGGACAGGGAACAATGAGCAGTTCTTC. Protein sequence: CASSDWTGNNEQFF.

The chain's CDR3 is CASSFLVPTNSPLHF. The CDR3 coding sequence is TGTGCCAGCAGTTTCCTAGTCCCCACTAATTCACCCCTCCACTTT. This sequence joins TRBV27 and TRBJ1-6; D unclear. The CDR3 is made up of 15 amino acids. Trimming took off 3 bases at V and 6 bases at J, with 12 bases between the two ends. Germline assignment: CDR1 MNHEY and CDR2 SMNVEV (reference sequence).

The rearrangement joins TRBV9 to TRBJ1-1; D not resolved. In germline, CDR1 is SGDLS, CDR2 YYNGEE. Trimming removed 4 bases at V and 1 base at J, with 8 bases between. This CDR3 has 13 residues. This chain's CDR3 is CASSLRGNTEAFF. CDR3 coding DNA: TGTGCCAGCAGCCTTCGAGGGAACACTGAAGCTTTCTTT.

Here the CDR3 DNA reads TGTGCCAGCAGCCCAGACGGGGGAGGACCCTACGAGCAGTACTTC. It encodes CASSPDGGGPYEQYF. The chain is built from TRBV7-3 and TRBJ2-7; a possible D gene is TRBD2 (6 bases). The germline V gene has CDR1 SGHTA and CDR2 FQGTGA. V was clipped by 5 bases and J by 2 bases, with 16 bases between them. CDR3 length: 15 residues.

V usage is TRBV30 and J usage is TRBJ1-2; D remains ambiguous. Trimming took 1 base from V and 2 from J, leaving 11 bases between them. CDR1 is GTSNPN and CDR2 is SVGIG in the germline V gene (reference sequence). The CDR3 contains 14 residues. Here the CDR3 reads CAWSAPTENYGYTF. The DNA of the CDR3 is TGTGCCTGGAGTGCCCCAACAGAGAACTATGGCTACACCTTC.

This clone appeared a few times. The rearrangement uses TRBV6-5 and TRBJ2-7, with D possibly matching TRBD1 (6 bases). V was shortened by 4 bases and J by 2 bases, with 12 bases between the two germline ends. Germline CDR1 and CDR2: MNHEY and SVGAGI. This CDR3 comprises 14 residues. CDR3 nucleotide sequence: TGTGCCAGCAGTTCTACACAGGGTCCCTACGAGCAGTACTTC. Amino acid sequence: CASSSTQGPYEQYF.

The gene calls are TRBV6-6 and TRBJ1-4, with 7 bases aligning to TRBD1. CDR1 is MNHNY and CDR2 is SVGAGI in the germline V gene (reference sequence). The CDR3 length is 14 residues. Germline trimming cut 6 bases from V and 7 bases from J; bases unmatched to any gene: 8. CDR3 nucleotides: TGTGCCAGCAGCACGGACAGGTTCTTTGAAAAACTGTTTTTT. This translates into CASSTDRFFEKLFF.

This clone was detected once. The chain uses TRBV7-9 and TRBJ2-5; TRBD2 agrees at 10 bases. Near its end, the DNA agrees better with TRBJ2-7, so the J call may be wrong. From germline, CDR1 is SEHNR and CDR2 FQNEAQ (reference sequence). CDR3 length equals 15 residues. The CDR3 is CASSRTAGGPLEQYF. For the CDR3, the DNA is TGTGCCAGCAGCCGCACAGCGGGAGGGCCCCTCGAGCAGTACTTC.

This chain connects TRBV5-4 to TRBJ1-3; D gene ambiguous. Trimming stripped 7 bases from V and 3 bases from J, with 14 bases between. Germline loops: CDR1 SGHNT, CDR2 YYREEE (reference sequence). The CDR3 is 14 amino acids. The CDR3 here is CASWELGFGNTIYF. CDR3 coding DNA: TGTGCCAGCTGGGAGCTGGGGTTTGGAAACACCATATATTTT. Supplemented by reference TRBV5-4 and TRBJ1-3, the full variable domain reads ETGVTQSPTHLIKTRGQQVTLRCSSQSGHNTVSWYQQALGQGPQFIFQYYREEENGRGNFPPRFSGLQFPNYSSELNVNALELDDSALYLCASWELGFGNTIYFGEGSWLTVV.

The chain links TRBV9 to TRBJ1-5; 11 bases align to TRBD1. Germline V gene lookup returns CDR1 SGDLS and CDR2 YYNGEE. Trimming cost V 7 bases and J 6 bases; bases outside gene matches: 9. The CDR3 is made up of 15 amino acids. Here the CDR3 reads CASSGTGGSGQPQHF. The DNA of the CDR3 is TGTGCCAGCTCGGGGACAGGGGGTTCCGGTCAGCCCCAGCATTTT.

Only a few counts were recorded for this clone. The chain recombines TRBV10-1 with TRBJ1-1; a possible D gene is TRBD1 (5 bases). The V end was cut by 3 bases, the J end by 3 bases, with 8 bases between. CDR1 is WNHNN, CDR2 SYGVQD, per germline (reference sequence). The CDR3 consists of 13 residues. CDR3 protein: CASSEGVDTEAFF. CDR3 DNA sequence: TGCGCCAGCAGTGAAGGGGTGGACACTGAAGCTTTCTTT.

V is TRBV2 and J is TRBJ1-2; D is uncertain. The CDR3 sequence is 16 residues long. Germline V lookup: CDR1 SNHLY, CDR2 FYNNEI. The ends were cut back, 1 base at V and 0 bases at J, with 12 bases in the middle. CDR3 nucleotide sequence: TGTGCCAGCAGTGAAGGAACAGCCACGTCTAACTATGGCTACACCTTC. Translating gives CASSEGTATSNYGYTF.